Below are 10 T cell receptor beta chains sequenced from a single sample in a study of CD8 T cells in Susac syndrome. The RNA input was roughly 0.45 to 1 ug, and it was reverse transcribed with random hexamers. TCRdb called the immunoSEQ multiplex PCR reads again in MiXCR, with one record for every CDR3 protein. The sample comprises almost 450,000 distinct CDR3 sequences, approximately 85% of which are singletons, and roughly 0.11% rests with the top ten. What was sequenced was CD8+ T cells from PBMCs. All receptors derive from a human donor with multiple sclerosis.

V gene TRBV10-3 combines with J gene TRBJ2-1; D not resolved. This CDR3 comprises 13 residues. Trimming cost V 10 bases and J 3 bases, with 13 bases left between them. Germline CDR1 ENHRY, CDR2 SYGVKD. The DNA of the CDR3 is TGTGCCACGGTTACTGACGGCTACAATGAGCAGTTCTTC. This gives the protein CATVTDGYNEQFF.

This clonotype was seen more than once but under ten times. CDR3 nucleotides: TGTGCCACCAGCAGAGAACTAGCGGGGGGGCTAAATGAGCAGTTCTTC. Protein sequence: CATSRELAGGLNEQFF. V usage is TRBV15 and J usage is TRBJ2-1; 13 bases map to TRBD2. This CDR3 is 16 amino acids long. Looked up from germline, CDR1 is LNHNV and CDR2 is YYDKDF (reference sequence). Trimming removed 0 bases from V and 7 bases from J; junction bases left unmatched: 3.

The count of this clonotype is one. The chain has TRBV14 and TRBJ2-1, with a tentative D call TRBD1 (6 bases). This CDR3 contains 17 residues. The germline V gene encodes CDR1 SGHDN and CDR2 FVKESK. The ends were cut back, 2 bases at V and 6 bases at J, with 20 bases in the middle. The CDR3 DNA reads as TGTGCCAGCAGCCAAAGGGAACCGGGACAAGTATTCAATGAGCAGTTCTTC. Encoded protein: CASSQREPGQVFNEQFF.

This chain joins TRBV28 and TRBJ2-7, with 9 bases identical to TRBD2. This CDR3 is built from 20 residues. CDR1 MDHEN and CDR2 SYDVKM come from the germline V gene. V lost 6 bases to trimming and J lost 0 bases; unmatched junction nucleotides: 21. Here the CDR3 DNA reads TGTGCCAGCAGCCAAGCGGGGGGTCAGTTACTTACCTCCAACTCCTACGAGCAGTACTTC. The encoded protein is CASSQAGGQLLTSNSYEQYF. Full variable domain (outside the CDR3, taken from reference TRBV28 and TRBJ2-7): DVKVTQSSRYLVKRTGEKVFLECVQDMDHENMFWYRQDPGLGLRLIYFSYDVKMKEKGDIPEGYSVSREKKERFSLILESASTNQTSMYLCASSQAGGQLLTSNSYEQYFGPGTRLTVT.

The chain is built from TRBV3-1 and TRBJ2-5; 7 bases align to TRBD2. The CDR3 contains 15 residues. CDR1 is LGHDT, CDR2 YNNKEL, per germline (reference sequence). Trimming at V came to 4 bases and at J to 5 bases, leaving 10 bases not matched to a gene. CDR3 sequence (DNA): TGTGCCAGCAGCCTCTACGCGGGGGTACGTGAGACCCAGTACTTC. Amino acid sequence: CASSLYAGVRETQYF.

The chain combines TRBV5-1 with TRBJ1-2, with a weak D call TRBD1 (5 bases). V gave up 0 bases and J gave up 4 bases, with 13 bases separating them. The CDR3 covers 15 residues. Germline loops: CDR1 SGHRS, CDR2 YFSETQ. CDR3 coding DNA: TGCGCCAGCAGCTTGGAGGCCAGGGCGGGCTATGGCTACACCTTC. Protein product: CASSLEARAGYGYTF.

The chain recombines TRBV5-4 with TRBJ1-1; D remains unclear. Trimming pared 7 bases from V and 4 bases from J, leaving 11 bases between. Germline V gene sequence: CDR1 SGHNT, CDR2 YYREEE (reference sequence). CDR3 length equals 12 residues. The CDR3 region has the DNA TGTGCCAGCCGCGGCAGTAGCACTGAAGCTTTCTTT. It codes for CASRGSSTEAFF.

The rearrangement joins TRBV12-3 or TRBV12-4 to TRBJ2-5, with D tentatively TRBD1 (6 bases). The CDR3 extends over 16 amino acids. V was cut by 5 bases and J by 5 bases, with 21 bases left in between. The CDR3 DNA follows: TGTGCCAGCAGTCACACCCCGGGACAAGGGCTGGAGACCCAGTACTTC. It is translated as CASSHTPGQGLETQYF.

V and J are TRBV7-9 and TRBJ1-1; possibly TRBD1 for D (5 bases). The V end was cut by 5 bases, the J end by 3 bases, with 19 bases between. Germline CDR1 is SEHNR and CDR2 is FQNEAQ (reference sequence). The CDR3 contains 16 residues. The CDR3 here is CASSPQGGPEDTEAFF. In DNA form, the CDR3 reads TGTGCCAGCAGCCCCCAGGGCGGCCCCGAGGACACTGAAGCTTTCTTT.

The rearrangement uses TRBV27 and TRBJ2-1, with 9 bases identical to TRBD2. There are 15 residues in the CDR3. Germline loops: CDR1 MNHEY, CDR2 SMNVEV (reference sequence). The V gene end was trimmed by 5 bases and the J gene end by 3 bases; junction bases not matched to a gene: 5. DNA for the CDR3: TGTGCCAGCAGTCAACGACTAGCGGACTACAATGAGCAGTTCTTC. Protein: CASSQRLADYNEQFF.